This T cell receptor (beta chain) was profiled in a study of blood T cell repertoires in COVID-19. Background on the study: Material from acute and convalescent COVID-19 was sourced from the United States, Italy and Spain. In each case, the material was cDNA or gDNA derived from T cells, B-cell-depleted T cells, or PBMCs.

Original processing methods: Estimated nucleated cell counts came from reference gene primer amplification. The repertoire was sequenced with immunoSEQ multiplex PCR; TCRdb's copy has only in-frame clones and lacks some. The V and J calls and clone size were taken over from that table, and D and trimming were inferred from the DNA. Of 150,000 to 190,000 clones in the sample, 70% to 90% were seen once. Trimming removed 5 bases from V and 9 bases from J, with 16 bases in between. Looked up from germline, CDR1 is SGHTA and CDR2 is FQGTGA. The CDR3 is 13 amino acids. The clonotype originates from a woman aged 60-70 years with COVID-19, enrolled during active disease. The sample taken for sequencing was peripheral blood. The chain carries TRBV7-3 and TRBJ1-2, with D uncertain. The chain's CDR3 is CASSPSLGRSYTF. DNA for the CDR3: TGTGCCAGCAGCCCCAGTCTCGGGAGGAGCTACACCTTC.